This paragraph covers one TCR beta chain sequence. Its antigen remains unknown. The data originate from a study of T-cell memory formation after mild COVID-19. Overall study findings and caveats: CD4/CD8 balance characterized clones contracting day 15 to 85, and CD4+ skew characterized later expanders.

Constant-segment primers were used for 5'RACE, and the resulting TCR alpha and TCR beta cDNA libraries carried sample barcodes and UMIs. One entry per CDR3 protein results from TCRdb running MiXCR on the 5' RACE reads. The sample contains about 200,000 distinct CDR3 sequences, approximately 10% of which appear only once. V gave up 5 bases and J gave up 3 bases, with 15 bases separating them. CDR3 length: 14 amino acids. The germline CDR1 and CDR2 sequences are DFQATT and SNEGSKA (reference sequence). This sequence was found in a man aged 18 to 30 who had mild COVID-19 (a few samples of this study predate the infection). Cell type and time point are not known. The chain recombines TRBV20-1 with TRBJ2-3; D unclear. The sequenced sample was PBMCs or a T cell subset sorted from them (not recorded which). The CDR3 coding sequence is TGCAGTGCTGCAACGGGCCTGGGAACAGATACGCAGTATTTT. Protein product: CSAATGLGTDTQYF.